This T cell receptor beta chain was captured by sequencing in a study of blood T cell repertoires in COVID-19. This CDR3 region has 13 residues. Unmatched junction bases numbered 4, after V lost 9 bases and J lost 3 bases. Germline assignment: CDR1 MGHDK and CDR2 SYGVNS. Clones were read by immunoSEQ multiplex PCR, and TCRdb kept only the in-frame ones, dropping some. The data show approximately 65,000 clones, about 88% seen once. Sequencing was carried out using peripheral blood. V gene TRBV25-1 combines with J gene TRBJ2-7, with 11 bases lining up with TRBD1. This receptor was taken from a human donor in a cohort sampled during active COVID-19. The CDR3 bases are TGTGCCAGGACGGGACAGGGGGTCTACGAGCAGTACTTC. Amino acid sequence: CARTGQGVYEQYF.